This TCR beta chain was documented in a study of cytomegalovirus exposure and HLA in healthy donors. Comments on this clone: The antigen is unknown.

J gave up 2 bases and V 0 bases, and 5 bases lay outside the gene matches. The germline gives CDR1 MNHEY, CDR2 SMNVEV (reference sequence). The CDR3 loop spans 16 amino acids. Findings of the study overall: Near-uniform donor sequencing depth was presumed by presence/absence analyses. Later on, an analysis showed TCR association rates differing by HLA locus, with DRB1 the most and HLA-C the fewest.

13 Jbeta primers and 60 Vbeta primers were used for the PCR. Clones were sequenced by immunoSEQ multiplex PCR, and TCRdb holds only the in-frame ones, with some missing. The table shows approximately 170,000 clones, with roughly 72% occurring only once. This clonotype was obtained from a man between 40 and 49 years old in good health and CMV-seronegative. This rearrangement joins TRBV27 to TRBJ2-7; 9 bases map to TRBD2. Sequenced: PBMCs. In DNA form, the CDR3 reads TGTGCCAGCAGTTTATCGGCTAGCGGGGTGGCCTACGAGCAGTACTTC. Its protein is CASSLSASGVAYEQYF.